This TCR beta chain was obtained from a study of shared clonotypes between healthy human individuals. Study-wide findings and caveats: Few donors restricted represented genetic and exposure-history diversity.

CD8 cells regarded as naive lacked CD45RO, were positively chosen for CCR7, and omitted terminally differentiated effector memory CD45RA+ cells. In germline, CDR1 is MNHNY, CDR2 SVGAGI (reference sequence). Trimming stripped 6 bases from V and 6 bases from J, with 17 bases between. This CDR3 region has 14 residues. Only in-frame clones appear in the TCRdb table, and some are missing; sequencing was by immunoSEQ multiplex PCR. The sample lists 1.5 million to 2.5 million clones; about 94% were seen once. As concerns this clone: No antigen is known for it.

The sample taken for sequencing was naive CD8+ T cells sorted from blood. The TCR comes from a man between 18 and 35 years old in good health. The V gene is TRBV6-6, the J gene TRBJ1-2; perhaps TRBD1 as D (6 bases). The chain's CDR3 is CASRPTTGFDGYTF. The CDR3 nucleotides read TGTGCCAGCAGACCAACAACAGGGTTTGATGGCTACACCTTC.